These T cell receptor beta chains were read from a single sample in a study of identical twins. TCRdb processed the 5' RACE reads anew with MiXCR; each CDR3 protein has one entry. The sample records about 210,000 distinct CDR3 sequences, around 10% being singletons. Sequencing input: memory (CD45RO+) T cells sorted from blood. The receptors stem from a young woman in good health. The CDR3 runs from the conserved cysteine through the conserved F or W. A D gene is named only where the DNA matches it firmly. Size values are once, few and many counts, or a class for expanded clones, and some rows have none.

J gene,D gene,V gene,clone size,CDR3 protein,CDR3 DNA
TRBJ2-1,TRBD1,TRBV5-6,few,CASSSQGARQFF,TGTGCCAGCAGCTCGCAGGGGGCGCGGCAGTTCTTC
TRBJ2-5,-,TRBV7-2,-,CASSLGPVSGETQYF,TGTGCCAGCAGCTTAGGGCCCGTTAGCGGAGAGACCCAGTACTTC
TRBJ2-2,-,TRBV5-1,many,CASPIEGDTGELFF,TGCGCCAGCCCAATCGAGGGGGACACCGGGGAGCTGTTTTTT
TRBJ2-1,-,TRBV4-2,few,CASSQTPLGSNEQFF,TGTGCCAGCAGCCAGACCCCCCTAGGGTCCAATGAGCAGTTCTTC
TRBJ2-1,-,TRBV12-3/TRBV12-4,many,CASSFVRGRAYNEQFF,TGTGCCAGCAGCTTTGTCCGGGGCAGGGCCTACAATGAGCAGTTCTTC
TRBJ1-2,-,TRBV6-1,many,CASSRRVSGNYGYTF,TGTGCCAGCAGTCGCAGGGTATCAGGAAACTATGGCTACACCTTC
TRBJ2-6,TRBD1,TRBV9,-,CASSVLGTGRSGANVLTF,TGTGCCAGCAGCGTATTGGGGACAGGCCGCTCTGGGGCCAACGTCCTGACTTTC
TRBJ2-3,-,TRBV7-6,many,CASSYANRRAFSTDTQYF,TGTGCCAGCAGCTATGCAAACAGGAGGGCTTTTAGCACAGATACGCAGTATTTT
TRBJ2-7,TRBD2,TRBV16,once,CASSPTSRSYEQYF,TGTGCCAGCAGCCCGACTAGCCGGTCCTACGAGCAGTACTTC
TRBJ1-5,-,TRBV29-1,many,CSVADGGQPQHF,TGCAGCGTTGCTGACGGGGGTCAGCCCCAGCATTTT
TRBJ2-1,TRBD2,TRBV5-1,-,CASSGGLAANNEQFF,TGCGCCAGCAGCGGGGGACTAGCGGCAAACAATGAGCAGTTCTTC
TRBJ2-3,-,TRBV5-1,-,CASSLGTLGDTQYF,TGCGCCAGCAGCCTCGGGACTCTGGGAGATACGCAGTATTTT
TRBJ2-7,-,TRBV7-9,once,CASSLWGRGKDEQYF,TGTGCCAGCAGCTTATGGGGCAGGGGAAAAGACGAGCAGTACTTC
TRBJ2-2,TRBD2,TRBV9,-,CASSVAASGGLTGELFF,TGTGCCAGCAGCGTAGCGGCGAGCGGGGGCCTCACCGGGGAGCTGTTTTTT
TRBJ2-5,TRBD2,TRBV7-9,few,CASSLGTSGMETQYF,TGTGCCAGCAGCTTAGGGACTAGCGGGATGGAGACCCAGTACTTC
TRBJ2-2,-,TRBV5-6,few,CASSLSRGAGELFF,TGTGCCAGCAGCTTGTCTCGGGGAGCCGGGGAGCTGTTTTTT
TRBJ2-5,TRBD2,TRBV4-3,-,CASSQDRGTSGQETQYF,TGCGCCAGCAGCCAAGATCGAGGGACTAGCGGCCAAGAGACCCAGTACTTC
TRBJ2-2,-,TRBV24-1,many,CATSDTRRASGTGELFF,TGTGCCACCAGTGATACTCGAAGGGCATCGGGAACCGGGGAGCTGTTTTTT
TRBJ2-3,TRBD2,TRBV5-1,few,CASSTAGDSTDTQYF,TGCGCCAGCAGCACTGCGGGGGATAGCACAGATACGCAGTATTTT
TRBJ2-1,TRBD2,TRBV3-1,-,CASSHGTSGRASYNEQFF,TGTGCCAGCAGCCATGGGACTAGCGGGAGGGCATCCTACAATGAGCAGTTCTTC